This T cell receptor beta chain was observed in a study of cytomegalovirus exposure and HLA in healthy donors. Study at large: From 150 million to 200 million T cells, an earlier analysis saw approximately 110 million unique TCR beta sequences. Of the donors genotyped, several hundred in all, around 76% fell in the Caucasian-associated ancestry cluster. Study observations and caveats: Both high specificity and high sensitivity reportedly marked the classifier's diagnosis of cytomegalovirus status. What was likely a sequencing artifact was a cluster of highly shared sequence variants.

The study ran its PCR with 60 Vbeta and 13 Jbeta primers. Measured with immunoSEQ multiplex PCR; TCRdb has only the in-frame clones, and not every one. The sample has some 140,000 clones, approximately 80% seen once. This clone has a single count. Its antigen remains unknown. Per germline, CDR1 MDHEN and CDR2 SYDVKM. Trimming took off 3 bases at V and 6 bases at J, with 12 bases between the two ends. CDR3 size: 14 residues. The chain uses TRBV28 and TRBJ1-5; D gene uncertain. The origin of this receptor is a man younger than 40 in good health and CMV-seropositive. Sequenced input: PBMCs. The CDR3 DNA sequence: TGTGCCAGCAGTTTCCGGACTAAGACTCAGCCCCAGCATTTT. This sequence encodes CASSFRTKTQPQHF.